This TCR beta chain is from a study of early T cells in non-severe SARS-CoV-2 infection. CDR1 and CDR2 from the germline V gene are GTSNPN and SVGIG (reference sequence). This CDR3 has 15 residues. cDNA molecules, individually, were tagged with unique molecular identifiers. MiXCR, run by TCRdb on the 5' RACE reads, gives a single entry per CDR3 protein. This table holds about 18,000 distinct CDR3 sequences, approximately 6.1% found once. This clonotype was detected only once. This could be a read error, since a much larger clone is one nucleotide away. The TCR sequence derives from an adult who was a healthcare worker with PCR-confirmed SARS-CoV-2 infection or an uninfected control (not recorded which). The chain recombines TRBV30 with TRBJ2-7; the D gene is possibly TRBD2 (5 bases). Sequenced material: whole blood. This chain's CDR3 is CAWSVLGNPSYDQYF. In nucleotides, the CDR3 is TGTGCCTGGAGTGTACTAGGCAACCCCTCCTACGATCAGTACTTC.